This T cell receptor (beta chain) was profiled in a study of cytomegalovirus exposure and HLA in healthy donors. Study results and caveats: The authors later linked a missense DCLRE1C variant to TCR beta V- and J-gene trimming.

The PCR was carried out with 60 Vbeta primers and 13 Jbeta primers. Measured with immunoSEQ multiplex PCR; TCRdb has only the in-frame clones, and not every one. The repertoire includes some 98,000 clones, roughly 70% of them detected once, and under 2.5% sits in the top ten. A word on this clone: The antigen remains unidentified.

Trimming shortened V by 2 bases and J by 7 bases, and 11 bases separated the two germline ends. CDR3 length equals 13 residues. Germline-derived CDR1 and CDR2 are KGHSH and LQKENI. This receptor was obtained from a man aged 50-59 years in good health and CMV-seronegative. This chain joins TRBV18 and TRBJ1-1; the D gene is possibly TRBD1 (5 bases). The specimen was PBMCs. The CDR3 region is CASSPMEGREAFF. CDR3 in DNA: TGTGCCAGCTCACCAATGGAGGGGCGTGAAGCTTTCTTT. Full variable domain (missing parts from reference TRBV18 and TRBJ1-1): NAGVMQNPRHLVRRRGQEARLRCSPMKGHSHVYWYRQLPEEGLKFMVYLQKENIIDESGMPKERFSAEFPKEGPSILRIQQVVRGDSAAYFCASSPMEGREAFFGQGTRLTVV.